These 21 T cell receptor beta chains came from one sample sequenced in a study of T-cell reconstitution after alpha-beta-depleted transplantation in children. Library preparation (for TCRbeta) was performed with unique molecular identifiers. From the PCR reads, TCRdb called clonotypes with MiXCR, one entry per CDR3 protein. The repertoire holds 400,000 to 550,000 distinct CDR3 sequences, with roughly a tenth as singletons. The sequences come from PBMCs, collected before TCRalphabeta/CD19-depleted stem cell transplant. These receptors all come from a child aged 2 to 10 with inherited bone marrow failure, due to receive a stem cell transplant.

The J gene is TRBJ2-1, the V gene TRBV19; 7 bases are shared with TRBD2. This CDR3 spans 14 amino acids. J lost 7 bases, V lost 0 bases, and 3 bases had no gene match. Germline V gene data show CDR1 as LNHDA and CDR2 as SQIVND (reference sequence). This chain's CDR3 is CASSIDGGWNEQFF. The CDR3 nucleotides read TGTGCCAGTAGTATAGACGGGGGGTGGAATGAGCAGTTCTTC.

In this sample, this clonotype turned up many times. The chain couples TRBV7-9 to TRBJ2-2; maybe TRBD2 (6 bases). The CDR3 has 14 amino acids. Germline V lookup: CDR1 SEHNR, CDR2 FQNEAQ (reference sequence). Trimming shortened V by 5 bases and J by 6 bases, and 13 bases separated the two germline ends. CDR3 residues: CASSAGPKAGELFF. The CDR3, as DNA: TGTGCCAGCAGCGCGGGACCGAAGGCCGGGGAGCTGTTTTTT.

The V gene is TRBV5-1, the J gene TRBJ2-3, with TRBD2 matching 12 bases. V shed 4 bases, J shed 6 bases, and the junction held 12 bases outside the gene matches. This CDR3 contains 17 residues. Germline CDR1 SGHRS, CDR2 YFSETQ. CDR3 in amino acids: CASSRLTSGRWGDTQYF. The CDR3, as DNA: TGCGCCAGCAGCAGACTGACTAGCGGGAGATGGGGGGATACGCAGTATTTT. The variable domain in full, with the rest retrieved from reference TRBV5-1 and TRBJ2-3, is KAGVTQTPRYLIKTRGQQVTLSCSPISGHRSVSWYQQTPGQGLQFLFEYFSETQRNKGNFPGRFSGRQFSNSRSEMNVSTLELGDSALYLCASSRLTSGRWGDTQYFGPGTRLTVL.

This clonotype was picked up many times. The rearrangement uses TRBV6-2 or TRBV6-3 and TRBJ2-7; a possible D gene is TRBD2 (6 bases). This CDR3 comprises 13 residues. The ends were cut back, 5 bases at V and 6 bases at J, with 14 bases in the middle. CDR1 and CDR2 from the germline V gene are MNHEY and SVGEGT. CDR3 coding DNA: TGTGCCAGCAGTCGGGACTCAGGCGCCGAGCAGTACTTC. It yields the protein CASSRDSGAEQYF.

This clonotype was counted many times. Here the CDR3 reads CASSVAAISNQPQHF. The CDR3 nucleotides read TGCGCCAGCAGTGTGGCAGCTATTAGCAATCAGCCCCAGCATTTT. V usage is TRBV10-1 and J usage is TRBJ1-5; no clear D gene. Germline values: CDR1 WNHNN, CDR2 SYGVQD (reference sequence). Deletions cut 4 bases from V and 0 bases from J, with 10 bases between. The CDR3 runs to 15 residues.

The chain joins TRBV20-1 to TRBJ2-2; TRBD2 agrees at 8 bases. Germline loops: CDR1 DFQATT, CDR2 SNEGSKA (reference sequence). The trim removed 3 bases at V and 6 bases at J, leaving 9 bases unmatched. The CDR3 is 15 amino acids. For the CDR3, the DNA is TGCAGTGCTAGTCCGGGACTAGTTTCCGCCGGGGAGCTGTTTTTT. Protein product: CSASPGLVSAGELFF.

This clonotype was detected many times. This chain uses TRBV27 with TRBJ2-5; tentatively, D is TRBD1 or TRBD2 (5 bases each). Germline CDR1 is MNHEY and CDR2 is SMNVEV (reference sequence). Trimming took 3 bases from V and 2 from J, leaving 13 bases between them. CDR3 size: 15 residues. In DNA, the CDR3 is TGTGCCAGCAGTTTCCTGGGGGATACTCAAGAGACCCAGTACTTC. It codes for CASSFLGDTQETQYF.

A few counts support this clonotype. J is TRBJ2-3 and V is TRBV20-1, with D unclear. This CDR3 comprises 12 residues. Trimming cost V 3 bases and J 6 bases, with 10 bases left between them. The germline V gene has CDR1 DFQATT and CDR2 SNEGSKA (reference sequence). CDR3 sequence reads: CSASVPADTQYF. CDR3 DNA sequence: TGCAGTGCTAGTGTTCCCGCGGATACGCAGTATTTT.

This clonotype was detected only a few times. The CDR3 DNA sequence: TGTGCCAGCACCTCGGTTGGGGAAGTATACACCGGGGAGCTGTTTTTT. This codes for CASTSVGEVYTGELFF. V and J are TRBV28 and TRBJ2-2; the D is unclear. Trimming cost V 7 bases and J 3 bases, with 18 bases left between them. The CDR3 is made up of 16 amino acids. Germline V CDR1 and CDR2: MDHEN, SYDVKM.

This clonotype came up many times. The chain links TRBV4-3 to TRBJ2-1, with a weak D call TRBD1 (5 bases). CDR3 length: 15 residues. Germline CDR1 is LGHNA and CDR2 is YSLEER. V was cut by 1 base and J by 7 bases, with 14 bases left in between. The CDR3 coding sequence is TGCGCCAGCAGCCAAGCTAGTTGGGGCTCAAATGAGCAGTTCTTC. Translating gives CASSQASWGSNEQFF.

There are many counts of this clonotype. The chain combines TRBV7-2 with TRBJ2-7; D ambiguous. The CDR3 runs to 14 residues. Germline V gives CDR1 SGHTA, CDR2 FQGNSA. The V and J ends lost 1 base and 2 bases respectively, with 9 bases between them. DNA for the CDR3: TGTGCCAGCAGCTTAGGGATCCTTACCTACGAGCAGTACTTC. It encodes CASSLGILTYEQYF.

The CDR3 is CASSPRTGWAVSSNQPQHF. The CDR3, as DNA: TGTGCCAGCAGTCCGCGGACAGGGTGGGCTGTAAGTAGCAATCAGCCCCAGCATTTT. The chain carries TRBV6-4 and TRBJ1-5; 8 bases align to TRBD1. J was trimmed by 0 bases and V by 5 bases; bases with no gene match: 15. CDR3 length: 19 residues. The V gene's germline CDR1 is MRHNA and CDR2 SNTAGT.

The chain combines TRBV4-3 with TRBJ2-1, with 8 bases that match TRBD2. The trim removed 3 bases at V and 5 bases at J, leaving 9 bases unmatched. This CDR3 spans 16 amino acids. The germline gives CDR1 LGHNA, CDR2 YSLEER. The CDR3 DNA reads as TGCGCCAGCAGCCAGCCCGGGCTAGCGGGCGACAATGAGCAGTTCTTC. The encoded protein is CASSQPGLAGDNEQFF.

This clonotype was counted ten times or more. The V gene is TRBV29-1, the J gene TRBJ2-1; TRBD1 matches 9 bases. CDR1 and CDR2 (germline): SQVTM, ANQGSEA. The V gene end was trimmed by 6 bases and the J gene end by 12 bases; junction bases not matched to a gene: 6. The CDR3 is made up of 11 amino acids. The CDR3 loop reads CSVAMTGGQFF. The CDR3 nucleotides read TGCAGCGTCGCTATGACAGGGGGGCAGTTCTTC.

This clonotype was counted ten times or more. V is TRBV10-3 and J is TRBJ2-7; TRBD2 aligns across 7 bases. V was clipped by 6 bases and J by 4 bases; unmatched bases: 12. This CDR3 comprises 15 residues. Per germline, CDR1 ENHRY and CDR2 SYGVKD. The CDR3 nucleotides are TGTGCCATCAGGACCGAGACTAGCTCAGCATACGAGCAGTACTTC. Translation: CAIRTETSSAYEQYF.

This clonotype was picked up many times. The rearrangement links TRBV27 to TRBJ1-2; 7 bases fit TRBD1. Germline V gene data show CDR1 as MNHEY and CDR2 as SMNVEV (reference sequence). There are 14 residues in the CDR3. V lost 3 bases and J lost 4; bases outside the gene matches: 5. CDR3 sequence (DNA): TGTGCCAGCAGTTTGGGAGGGGGCACCTATGGCTACACCTTC. Translated: CASSLGGGTYGYTF.

The rearrangement links TRBV12-3 or TRBV12-4 to TRBJ1-6, with D possibly being TRBD1 (5 bases). With 4 bases removed from V and 8 bases from J, the gap between germline ends came to 18 bases. The CDR3 totals 16 residues. As DNA, the CDR3 is TGTGCCAGCAGTTCCGTCCGGGACTGGGGGGATTCACCCCTCCACTTT. It codes for CASSSVRDWGDSPLHF.

This clonotype was counted at least ten times. The V gene is TRBV19, the J gene TRBJ2-7; D remains unclear. CDR1 and CDR2 from the germline V gene are LNHDA and SQIVND (reference sequence). V was clipped by 3 bases and J by 0 bases, with 15 bases between them. The CDR3 is 16 residues long. CDR3 residues: CASSIGLSVYSYEQYF. The CDR3 bases are TGTGCCAGTAGTATCGGTCTGTCCGTCTACTCCTACGAGCAGTACTTC.

This clonotype was observed at least ten times. The gene calls are TRBV6-1 and TRBJ2-7; the match to TRBD1 covers 12 bases. Germline lookup yields CDR1 MNHNS and CDR2 SASEGT. The length of the CDR3 is 15 residues. V lost 6 bases, J lost 3 bases, and 6 bases stayed unmatched. The CDR3 sequence is CASSVGTGGVYEQYF. The DNA of the CDR3 is TGTGCCAGCAGCGTCGGGACAGGGGGCGTCTACGAGCAGTACTTC.

In its sample, this clonotype was seen a few times. The junction and the germline gene differ at one end; a read error may be behind it. The V and J genes are TRBV4-3 and TRBJ2-1, with TRBD2 matching over 11 bases. This CDR3 has 15 residues. Germline CDR1 and CDR2: LGHNA and YSLEER. CDR3 region: CAISLLAGGMHEQFF. The CDR3 DNA reads as TGCGCCATCAGCCTCCTAGCGGGAGGTATGCATGAGCAGTTCTTC.

This clonotype was recorded at least ten times. The chain is built from TRBV12-3 or TRBV12-4 and TRBJ1-5, with a tentative D call TRBD1 (5 bases). Trimming left V 4 bases short and J 7 bases short, with 11 bases between. The CDR3 has 13 amino acids. CDR3 in amino acids: CASSSQGLQPQHF. The CDR3, as DNA: TGTGCCAGCAGTTCTCAGGGCCTGCAGCCCCAGCATTTT.